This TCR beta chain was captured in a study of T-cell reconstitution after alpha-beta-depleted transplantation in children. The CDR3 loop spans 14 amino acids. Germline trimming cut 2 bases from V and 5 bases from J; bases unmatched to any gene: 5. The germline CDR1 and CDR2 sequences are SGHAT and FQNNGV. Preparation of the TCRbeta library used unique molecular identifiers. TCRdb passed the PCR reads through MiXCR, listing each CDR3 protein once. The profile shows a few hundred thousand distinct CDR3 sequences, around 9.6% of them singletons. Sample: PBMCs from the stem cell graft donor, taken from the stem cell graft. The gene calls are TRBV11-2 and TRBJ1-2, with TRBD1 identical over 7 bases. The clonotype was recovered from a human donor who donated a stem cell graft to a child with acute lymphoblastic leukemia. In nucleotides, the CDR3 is TGTGCCAGCAGCTTACCACAGGGGATTTATGGCTACACCTTC. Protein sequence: CASSLPQGIYGYTF.